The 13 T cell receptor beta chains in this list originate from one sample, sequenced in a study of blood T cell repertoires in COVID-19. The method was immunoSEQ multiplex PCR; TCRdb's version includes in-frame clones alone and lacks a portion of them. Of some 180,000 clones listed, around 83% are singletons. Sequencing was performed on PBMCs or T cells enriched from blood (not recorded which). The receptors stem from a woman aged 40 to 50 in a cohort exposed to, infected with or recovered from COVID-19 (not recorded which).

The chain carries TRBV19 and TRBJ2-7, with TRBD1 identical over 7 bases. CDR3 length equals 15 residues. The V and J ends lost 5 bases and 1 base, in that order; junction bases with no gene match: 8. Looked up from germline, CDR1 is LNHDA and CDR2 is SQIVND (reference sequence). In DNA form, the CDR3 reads TGTGCCAGTAGTCCCCGGGACAGAACTTCCTACGAGCAGTACTTC. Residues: CASSPRDRTSYEQYF.

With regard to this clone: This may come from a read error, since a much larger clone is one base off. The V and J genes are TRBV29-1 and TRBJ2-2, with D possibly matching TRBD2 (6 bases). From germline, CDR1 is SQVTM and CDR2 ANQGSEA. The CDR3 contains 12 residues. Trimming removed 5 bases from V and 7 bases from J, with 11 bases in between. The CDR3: CSVKGGSGELFF. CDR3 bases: TGCAGCGTTAAGGGAGGTAGCGGGGAGCTGTTTTTT.

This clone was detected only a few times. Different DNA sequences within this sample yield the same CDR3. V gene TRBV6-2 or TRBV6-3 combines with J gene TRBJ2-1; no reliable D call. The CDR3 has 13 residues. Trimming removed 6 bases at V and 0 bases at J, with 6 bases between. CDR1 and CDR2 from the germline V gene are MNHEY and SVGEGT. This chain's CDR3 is CASSTSSYNEQFF. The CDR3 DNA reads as TGTGCCAGCAGCACAAGCTCCTACAATGAGCAGTTCTTC.

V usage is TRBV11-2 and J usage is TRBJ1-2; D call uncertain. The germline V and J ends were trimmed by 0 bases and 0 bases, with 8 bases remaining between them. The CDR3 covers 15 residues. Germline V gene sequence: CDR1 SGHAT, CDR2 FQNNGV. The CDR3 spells CASSLDFGANYGYTF. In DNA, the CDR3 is TGTGCCAGCAGCTTAGATTTTGGAGCTAACTATGGCTACACCTTC.

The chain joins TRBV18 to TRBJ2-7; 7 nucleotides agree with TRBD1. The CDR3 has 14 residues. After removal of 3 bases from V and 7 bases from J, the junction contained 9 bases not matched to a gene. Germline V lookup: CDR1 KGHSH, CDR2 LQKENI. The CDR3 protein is CASSPDQGVGEQYF. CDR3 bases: TGTGCCAGCTCACCTGATCAGGGGGTGGGAGAGCAGTACTTC.

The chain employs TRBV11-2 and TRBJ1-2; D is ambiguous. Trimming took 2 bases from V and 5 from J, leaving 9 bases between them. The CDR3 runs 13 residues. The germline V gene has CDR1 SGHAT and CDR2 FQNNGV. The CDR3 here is CASSLSDWYGYTF. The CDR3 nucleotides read TGTGCCAGCAGCTTATCCGACTGGTATGGCTACACCTTC.

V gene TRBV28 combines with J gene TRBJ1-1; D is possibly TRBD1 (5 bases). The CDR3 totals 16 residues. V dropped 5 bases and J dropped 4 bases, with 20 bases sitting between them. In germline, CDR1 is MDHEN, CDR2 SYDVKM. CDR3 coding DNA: TGTGCCAGCAGTCCACGGACAAGGGGAGGAAGCACTGAAGCTTTCTTT. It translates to CASSPRTRGGSTEAFF. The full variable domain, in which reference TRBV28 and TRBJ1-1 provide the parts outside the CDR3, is DVKVTQSSRYLVKRTGEKVFLECVQDMDHENMFWYRQDPGLGLRLIYFSYDVKMKEKGDIPEGYSVSREKKERFSLILESASTNQTSMYLCASSPRTRGGSTEAFFGQGTRLTVV.

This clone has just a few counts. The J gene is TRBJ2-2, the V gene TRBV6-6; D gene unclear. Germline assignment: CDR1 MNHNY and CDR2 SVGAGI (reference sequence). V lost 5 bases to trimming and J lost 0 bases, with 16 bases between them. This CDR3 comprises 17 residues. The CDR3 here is CASSPMRDSPNTGELFF. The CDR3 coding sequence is TGTGCCAGCAGTCCAATGCGAGACTCCCCGAACACCGGGGAGCTGTTTTTT.

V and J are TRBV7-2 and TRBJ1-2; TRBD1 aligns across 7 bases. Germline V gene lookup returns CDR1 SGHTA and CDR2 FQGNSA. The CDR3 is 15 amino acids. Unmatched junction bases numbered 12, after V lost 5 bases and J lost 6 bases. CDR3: CASSPTLQGVDGYTF. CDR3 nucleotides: TGTGCCAGCAGCCCGACGCTGCAGGGGGTGGATGGCTACACCTTC.

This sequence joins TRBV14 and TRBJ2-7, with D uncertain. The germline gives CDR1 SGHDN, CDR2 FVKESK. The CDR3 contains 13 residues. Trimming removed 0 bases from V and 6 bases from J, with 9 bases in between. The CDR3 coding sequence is TGTGCCAGCAGCCAAGATCCCAGAGGCGAGCAGTACTTC. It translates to CASSQDPRGEQYF.

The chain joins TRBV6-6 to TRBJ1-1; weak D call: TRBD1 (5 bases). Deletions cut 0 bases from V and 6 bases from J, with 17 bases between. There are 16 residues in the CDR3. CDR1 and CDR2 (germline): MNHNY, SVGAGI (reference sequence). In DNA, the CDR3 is TGTGCCAGCAGTTACTCGAACCAGGGCCGAAAGGCTGAAGCTTTCTTT. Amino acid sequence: CASSYSNQGRKAEAFF.

The CDR3 protein is CASSDAMGEAGDYTF. CDR3 sequence (DNA): TGTGCCAGCAGTGATGCCATGGGGGAGGCAGGCGACTACACCTTC. The chain couples TRBV28 to TRBJ1-2; tentatively, D is TRBD1 (5 bases). The CDR3 totals 15 residues. V was clipped by 5 bases and J by 10 bases, with 23 bases between them. Germline V gives CDR1 MDHEN, CDR2 SYDVKM.

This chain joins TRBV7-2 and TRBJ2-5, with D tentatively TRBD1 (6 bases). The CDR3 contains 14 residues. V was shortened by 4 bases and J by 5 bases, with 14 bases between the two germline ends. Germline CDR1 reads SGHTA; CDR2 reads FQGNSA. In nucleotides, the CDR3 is TGTGCCAGCAGCTCCCAGGGGTGGGGGGAGACCCAGTACTTC. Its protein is CASSSQGWGETQYF.